Below, 22 T cell receptor beta chains from the same sample are listed, as sequenced in a study of T-cell reconstitution after alpha-beta-depleted transplantation in children. Molecular barcoding with unique molecular identifiers was used for the TCRbeta library. TCRdb processed the PCR reads anew with MiXCR; each CDR3 protein has one entry. The sample comprises a few hundred thousand distinct CDR3 sequences, around 15% of which are singletons, and approximately 29% rests with the top ten. Sequencing was performed on PBMCs, mostly from graft donor cells, taken 360 days after TCRalphabeta/CD19-depleted stem cell transplant. Every receptor here comes from a boy younger than two who had a stem cell transplant for Wiskott-Aldrich syndrome, so the T cells may come from the graft donor.

This clonotype came up a few times. The chain uses TRBV7-6 and TRBJ2-1, with TRBD2 matching 13 bases. Germline values: CDR1 SGHVS, CDR2 FNYEAQ. The CDR3 has 18 amino acids. V was pared by 1 base and J by 3 bases, with 6 bases of the junction left unmatched. Here the CDR3 DNA reads TGTGCCAGCAGCTTAGGGACTAGCGGGAGCCGGAACTACAATGAGCAGTTCTTC. This sequence encodes CASSLGTSGSRNYNEQFF. Combining the CDR3 with reference TRBV7-6 and TRBJ2-1 gives the whole variable domain GAGVSQSPRYKVTKRGQDVALRCDPISGHVSLYWYRQALGQGPEFLTYFNYEAQQDKSGLPNDRFSAERPEGSISTLTIQRTEQRDSAMYRCASSLGTSGSRNYNEQFFGPGTRLTVL.

The genes are TRBV29-1 and TRBJ2-5, with D possibly TRBD1 on 5 matching bases. CDR3 length: 13 residues. Germline V CDR1 and CDR2: SQVTM, ANQGSEA. Trimming removed 5 bases at V and 5 bases at J, with 15 bases between. CDR3 in DNA: TGCAGCGTTTGGGGCTTTAAGGGGGAGACCCAGTACTTC. This codes for CSVWGFKGETQYF.

This clonotype was detected ten times or more. The chain recombines TRBV29-1 with TRBJ2-1; D may match TRBD1 or TRBD2 (6 bases each). Per germline, CDR1 SQVTM and CDR2 ANQGSEA. The CDR3 extends over 13 amino acids. V dropped 7 bases and J dropped 8 bases, with 18 bases sitting between them. The CDR3 bases are TGCAGCGCTTCTTCGACCGGGGGCTATGAGCAGTTCTTC. It encodes CSASSTGGYEQFF.

This clonotype appeared a few times. One end of the junction varies from germline; a read error may be responsible. This chain uses TRBV7-2 with TRBJ2-7; the match to TRBD1 covers 8 bases. From germline, CDR1 is SGHTA and CDR2 FQGNSA. The CDR3 contains 11 residues. The CDR3 bases are TGTGCCAGCAGCTTAGGACAGGGGATGAACTTC. This translates into CASSLGQGMNF. Full variable domain (outside the CDR3, taken from reference TRBV7-2 and TRBJ2-7): GAGVSQSPSNKVTEKGKDVELRCDPISGHTALYWYRQSLGQGLEFLIYFQGNSAPDKSGLPSDRFSAERTGGSVSTLTIQRTQQEDSAVYLCASSLGQGMNFGPGTRLTVT.

This clonotype was detected a few times. V and J are TRBV11-2 and TRBJ2-7; 11 bases line up with TRBD1. The V gene end was trimmed by 6 bases and the J gene end by 0 bases; junction bases not matched to a gene: 16. Germline CDR1 is SGHAT and CDR2 is FQNNGV. The CDR3 contains 19 residues. Here the CDR3 DNA reads TGTGCCAGCAGTTACTTATTGGGACAGGGGGTGATGAGCTCCTACGAGCAGTACTTC. Its protein product is CASSYLLGQGVMSSYEQYF.

The sample holds a few counts of this clonotype. Compared with germline, one end of the junction differs, possibly owing to a read error. This rearrangement joins TRBV2 to TRBJ2-1; D gene unclear. The CDR3 covers 12 residues. The germline CDR1 and CDR2 sequences are SNHLY and FYNNEI. The CDR3 DNA follows: TGTGCCAGCAGCGAAGGATACAATGAGCAGTTCTTC. Translation: CASSEGYNEQFF.

The chain links TRBV10-1 to TRBJ2-3, with 7 bases that match TRBD2. This CDR3 contains 15 residues. Germline V gene sequence: CDR1 WNHNN, CDR2 SYGVQD (reference sequence). The junction had 6 bases not matched to a gene; V was cut back by 5 bases and J by 1 base. CDR3 nucleotide sequence: TGCGCCAGCAGTAGCGGACTAGACGGCACAGATACGCAGTATTTT. Protein: CASSSGLDGTDTQYF.

The chain is built from TRBV21-1 and TRBJ2-2; whether TRBD2, the table's D call, matches the DNA was not checked. TRBV21-1 is marked as a pseudogene. The CDR3 has 17 amino acids. In nucleotides, the CDR3 is TGTGCCAGCAGCAAGTCTAGCGGGAGTCTTATCACCGGGGAGCTGTTTTTT. Protein product: CASSKSSGSLITGELFF.

The chain combines TRBV18 with TRBJ1-2, with 7 bases matching TRBD1. CDR1 is KGHSH and CDR2 is LQKENI in the germline V gene. The V segment lost 4 bases and the J segment 2 bases; nucleotides outside the gene matches: 4. CDR3 length equals 14 residues. CDR3 protein: CASSRDSENYGYTF. Here the CDR3 DNA reads TGTGCCAGCTCACGGGACAGCGAAAACTATGGCTACACCTTC.

The chain uses TRBV7-2 and TRBJ2-3; D unclear. With 3 bases removed from V and 0 bases from J, the gap between germline ends came to 10 bases. CDR3 length: 15 residues. From germline, CDR1 is SGHTA and CDR2 FQGNSA. The CDR3 DNA follows: TGTGCCAGCAGCTTGGAGTCGACTAGCACAGATACGCAGTATTTT. The encoded protein is CASSLESTSTDTQYF.

Only a few counts were recorded for this clonotype. The gene calls are TRBV10-2 and TRBJ2-7; possibly TRBD1 for D (5 bases). CDR3 length: 14 residues. V was pared by 7 bases and J by 0 bases, with 13 bases between. In germline, CDR1 is WSHSY, CDR2 SAAADI. CDR3 protein: CASTGHFSSYEQYF. Here the CDR3 DNA reads TGCGCCAGCACCGGACACTTCAGCTCCTACGAGCAGTACTTC.

This clonotype has only a few counts. For the CDR3, the DNA is TGTGCCAGCAGCCAAGAAGGGGCCGGTGAAGCTTTCTTT. Translating it yields CASSQEGAGEAFF. V gene TRBV3-1 combines with J gene TRBJ1-1; D possibly corresponds to TRBD1 (5 bases). Germline lookup yields CDR1 LGHDT and CDR2 YNNKEL (reference sequence). This CDR3 spans 13 amino acids. The V and J ends lost 0 bases and 7 bases respectively, with 9 bases between them.

J is TRBJ2-3 and V is TRBV25-1, with TRBD1 matching 9 bases. This CDR3 spans 17 amino acids. Germline CDR1 MGHDK, CDR2 SYGVNS. V shed 5 bases, J shed 0 bases, and the junction held 9 bases outside the gene matches. The CDR3 reads CASSLLGQGPSTDTQYF. For the CDR3, the DNA is TGTGCCAGCAGTCTCCTTGGACAGGGGCCGAGCACAGATACGCAGTATTTT.

This clonotype has just a few counts. V and J are TRBV6-1 and TRBJ1-1; no clear D. V lost 4 bases to trimming and J lost 4 bases, with 10 bases between them. The CDR3 length is 13 residues. Germline assignment: CDR1 MNHNS and CDR2 SASEGT. CDR3 DNA: TGTGCCAGCAGTGCGTACCGCCCCACTGAAGCTTTCTTT. As protein: CASSAYRPTEAFF.

This clonotype showed up many times. This chain uses TRBV5-1 with TRBJ2-5; TRBD1 matches 7 bases. The V gene end was trimmed by 0 bases and the J gene end by 12 bases; junction bases not matched to a gene: 11. Per germline, CDR1 SGHRS and CDR2 YFSETQ. CDR3 length: 14 amino acids. The CDR3 DNA sequence: TGCGCCAGCAGCTTGGCCGGGACAGATACGTCGAAGTACTTC. Amino acids: CASSLAGTDTSKYF.

Notes on this clonotype: Its ends do not fully match the called genes, so a read error is possible. The chain combines TRBV10-3 with TRBJ2-7; D is ambiguous. CDR3 size: 15 residues. CDR1 and CDR2 from the germline V gene are ENHRY and SYGVKD. CDR3 in amino acids: CTISGFGSVSYEQYF. The CDR3 DNA follows: TGTACCATCAGTGGGTTTGGGTCCGTATCCTACGAGCAGTACTTC.

This clonotype appeared a few times. The chain employs TRBV20-1 and TRBJ2-7, with TRBD1 as a possible D gene (6 bases). V shed 4 bases and J shed 2 bases, with 9 bases lying between them. Germline V lookup: CDR1 DFQATT, CDR2 SNEGSKA (reference sequence). The CDR3 length is 12 residues. DNA of the CDR3: TGCAGTGCTAAAGGGGGAACCTACGAGCAGTACTTC. It specifies CSAKGGTYEQYF.

V and J are TRBV28 and TRBJ2-1; no definite D call. Germline values: CDR1 MDHEN, CDR2 SYDVKM. Trimming removed 2 bases from V and 3 bases from J, with 11 bases in between. CDR3 length: 15 residues. This chain's CDR3 is CASSLKGLSYNEQFF. The CDR3 nucleotides read TGTGCCAGCAGTTTAAAGGGTCTAAGCTACAATGAGCAGTTCTTC. Filled out from reference TRBV28 and TRBJ2-1, the complete variable domain reads DVKVTQSSRYLVKRTGEKVFLECVQDMDHENMFWYRQDPGLGLRLIYFSYDVKMKEKGDIPEGYSVSREKKERFSLILESASTNQTSMYLCASSLKGLSYNEQFFGPGTRLTVL.

Only a few counts were recorded for this clonotype. The chain combines TRBV4-3 with TRBJ2-2; 9 bases fit TRBD2. V lost 3 bases, J lost 6 bases, and 11 bases stayed unmatched. This CDR3 comprises 17 residues. CDR1 LGHNA and CDR2 YSLEER come from the germline V gene. The CDR3 DNA reads as TGCGCCAGCAGCCAGTTTCTTAGCGGGAGCCTGGCCGGGGAGCTGTTTTTT. Its protein is CASSQFLSGSLAGELFF.

The chain links TRBV28 to TRBJ2-4, with 7 bases identical to TRBD2. V dropped 2 bases and J dropped 7; count of bases not matched to a gene: 8. The CDR3 spans 15 residues. From germline, CDR1 is MDHEN and CDR2 SYDVKM. As DNA, the CDR3 is TGTGCCAGCAGTTTAAAACTAGCGCTGGTCAACATTCAGTACTTC. It translates to CASSLKLALVNIQYF.

The chain carries TRBV5-5 and TRBJ2-5; the D call may be TRBD1 or TRBD2 (5 bases each). The CDR3 runs 15 residues. From germline, CDR1 is SGHKS and CDR2 YYEKEE (reference sequence). Trimming shortened V by 2 bases and J by 5 bases, and 16 bases separated the two germline ends. This CDR3 is CASSFFWGRGETQYF. In DNA form, the CDR3 reads TGTGCCAGCAGCTTTTTTTGGGGGAGAGGGGAGACCCAGTACTTC.

The rearrangement links TRBV5-1 to TRBJ2-7, with D perhaps assigned TRBD1 or TRBD2 (5 bases each). The CDR3 has 16 amino acids. Trimming left V 3 bases short and J 3 bases short, with 19 bases between. Germline lookup yields CDR1 SGHRS and CDR2 YFSETQ. The CDR3 region is CASSSSTGTAFYEQYF. The CDR3 bases are TGCGCCAGCAGCTCCAGCACCGGGACGGCCTTCTACGAGCAGTACTTC. Full variable domain (outside the CDR3, taken from reference TRBV5-1 and TRBJ2-7): KAGVTQTPRYLIKTRGQQVTLSCSPISGHRSVSWYQQTPGQGLQFLFEYFSETQRNKGNFPGRFSGRQFSNSRSEMNVSTLELGDSALYLCASSSSTGTAFYEQYFGPGTRLTVT.